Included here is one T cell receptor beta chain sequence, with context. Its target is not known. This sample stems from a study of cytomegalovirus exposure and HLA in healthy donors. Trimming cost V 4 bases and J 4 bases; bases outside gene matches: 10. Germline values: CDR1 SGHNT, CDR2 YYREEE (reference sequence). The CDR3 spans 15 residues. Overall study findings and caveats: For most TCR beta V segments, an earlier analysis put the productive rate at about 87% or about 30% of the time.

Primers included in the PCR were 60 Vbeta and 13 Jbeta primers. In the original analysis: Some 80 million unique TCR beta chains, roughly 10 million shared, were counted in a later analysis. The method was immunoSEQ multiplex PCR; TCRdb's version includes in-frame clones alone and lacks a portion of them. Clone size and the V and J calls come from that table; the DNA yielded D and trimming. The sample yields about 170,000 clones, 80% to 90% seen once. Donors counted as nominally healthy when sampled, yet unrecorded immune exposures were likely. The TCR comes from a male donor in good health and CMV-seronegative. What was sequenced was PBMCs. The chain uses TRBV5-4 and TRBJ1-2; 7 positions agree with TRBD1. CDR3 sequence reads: CASSPRQGAPYGYTF. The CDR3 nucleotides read TGTGCCAGCAGCCCGCGACAGGGTGCCCCCTATGGCTACACCTTC.